Listed here are 18 T cell receptor beta chains from one sample, sequenced in a study of breast tumors, draining lymph nodes, adjacent tissues. TCRdb redid the calling of the multiplex PCR reads with MiXCR, one entry per CDR3 protein. The sample holds under 350,000 distinct CDR3 sequences, 30% seen once. The lymph nodes were axillary draining lymph nodes from breast cancer patients. Sequencing used axillary lymph node tissue. The source is a female donor with breast cancer. Some clones in this sample may be carry-over from other donors' samples.

In this sample, this clonotype turned up many times. The V gene is TRBV29-1, the J gene TRBJ2-1; TRBD2 agrees at 10 bases. Germline V gene lookup returns CDR1 SQVTM and CDR2 ANQGSEA. The V and J ends lost 4 bases and 7 bases, in that order; junction bases with no gene match: 16. This CDR3 region has 17 residues. The CDR3 loop is CSVVLHFLAGVPNEQFF. The DNA of the CDR3 is TGCAGCGTTGTATTACATTTCCTAGCGGGAGTTCCAAATGAGCAGTTCTTC.

This clonotype was observed a handful of times. The chain joins TRBV19 to TRBJ2-1; D is unclear. V gave up 3 bases and J gave up 6 bases, with 12 bases separating them. CDR3 length: 14 residues. Per germline, CDR1 LNHDA and CDR2 SQIVND (reference sequence). Here the CDR3 reads CASSIPGTGNEQFF. The CDR3, as DNA: TGTGCCAGTAGTATCCCGGGTACGGGCAATGAGCAGTTCTTC.

In this sample, this clonotype turned up many times. The genes are TRBV19 and TRBJ1-3; D is undetermined. Germline CDR1 and CDR2: LNHDA and SQIVND (reference sequence). The CDR3 has 10 residues. Deletions cut 10 bases from V and 4 bases from J, with 5 bases between. CDR3 nucleotide sequence: TGTGCCACCACGGGAAACACCATATATTTT. The encoded protein is CATTGNTIYF.

The genes are TRBV28 and TRBJ1-5; a possible D gene is TRBD1 (5 bases). This CDR3 contains 16 residues. Deletions cut 3 bases from V and 0 bases from J, with 12 bases between. CDR1 is MDHEN and CDR2 is SYDVKM in the germline V gene. The CDR3, as DNA: TGTGCCAGCAGTTTCAGTAGGGGATATAGCAATCAGCCCCAGCATTTT. Protein product: CASSFSRGYSNQPQHF. Based on the CDR3 plus reference TRBV28 and TRBJ1-5, the full variable domain is DVKVTQSSRYLVKRTGEKVFLECVQDMDHENMFWYRQDPGLGLRLIYFSYDVKMKEKGDIPEGYSVSREKKERFSLILESASTNQTSMYLCASSFSRGYSNQPQHFGDGTRLSIL.

Many counts were recorded for this clonotype. This chain connects TRBV28 to TRBJ2-5; TRBD2 matches 12 bases. CDR3 size: 15 residues. Trimming cost V 6 bases and J 5 bases; bases outside gene matches: 7. CDR1 and CDR2 from the germline V gene are MDHEN and SYDVKM. The CDR3 DNA follows: TGTGCCAGCAGCCTAGCGGGAGGGCGGCGGGAGACCCAGTACTTC. As protein: CASSLAGGRRETQYF.

This clonotype was observed a few times. CDR3 amino acids: CASSAGPAGTGELFF. CDR3 bases: TGTGCCAGCAGTGCGGGACCCGCGGGGACCGGGGAGCTGTTTTTT. This chain connects TRBV27 to TRBJ2-2; tentatively, D is TRBD2 (6 bases). Germline V gene data show CDR1 as MNHEY and CDR2 as SMNVEV (reference sequence). Trimming left V 5 bases short and J 5 bases short, with 15 bases between. The CDR3 spans 15 residues.

This chain links TRBV29-1 with TRBJ2-7; TRBD2 matches 10 bases. With 7 bases clipped from V and 3 bases from J, the junction kept 6 bases outside the gene matches. This CDR3 is built from 13 residues. CDR1 SQVTM and CDR2 ANQGSEA come from the germline V gene. CDR3 nucleotides: TGCAGCGCACTAGCGGGACTCAACTACGAGCAGTACTTC. As protein: CSALAGLNYEQYF.

There are many counts of this clonotype. The chain has TRBV6-5 and TRBJ2-7, with 9 positions matching TRBD2. Germline V CDR1 and CDR2: MNHEY, SVGAGI. Trimming at V came to 5 bases and at J to 7 bases, leaving 6 bases not matched to a gene. This CDR3 is built from 13 residues. The CDR3 coding sequence is TGTGCCAGCAGTCTAGCGGGGTTTACTGAGCAGTACTTC. Translation gives CASSLAGFTEQYF.

This clonotype was observed a few times. A much larger clone differs by one base, so this may be a read error. This chain joins TRBV7-9 and TRBJ2-5, with 7 positions matching TRBD1. This CDR3 contains 15 residues. Germline CDR1 SEHNR, CDR2 FQNEAQ (reference sequence). The CDR3, as DNA: TGTGCCAGCAGTCCCGAGACAGGGTACCAAGAGACCCAGCACTTC. This translates into CASSPETGYQETQHF.

This clonotype was detected ten times or more. V and J are TRBV5-1 and TRBJ2-7; 8 bases align to TRBD2. CDR3 length equals 16 residues. The junction had 10 bases not matched to a gene; V was cut back by 0 bases and J by 5 bases. Germline V CDR1 and CDR2: SGHRS, YFSETQ. The CDR3 DNA reads TGCGCCAGCAGCTTGGGGACAATGACTAGCGAGCACGAGCAGTACTTC. Its protein is CASSLGTMTSEHEQYF.

This clonotype was found many times. The chain couples TRBV19 to TRBJ2-3; 8 positions agree with TRBD2. The CDR3 loop spans 15 amino acids. The germline gives CDR1 LNHDA, CDR2 SQIVND (reference sequence). V shed 4 bases, J shed 5 bases, and the junction held 8 bases outside the gene matches. CDR3 bases: TGTGCCAGTAGTACATTAGCGGGGATCATAGATACGCAGTATTTT. As protein: CASSTLAGIIDTQYF.

This clonotype was observed at least ten times. This chain uses TRBV25-1 with TRBJ2-7; 7 positions agree with TRBD2. After removal of 5 bases from V and 5 bases from J, the junction contained 12 bases not matched to a gene. The CDR3 has 15 residues. CDR1 is MGHDK, CDR2 SYGVNS, per germline. The chain's CDR3 is CASSWGGFSPNEQYF. CDR3 coding DNA: TGTGCCAGCAGTTGGGGGGGATTTTCGCCCAACGAGCAGTACTTC.

This chain links TRBV10-2 with TRBJ2-5; 9 bases are a match to TRBD2. This CDR3 contains 17 residues. Germline V gene data show CDR1 as WSHSY and CDR2 as SAAADI. V was pared by 4 bases and J by 5 bases, with 14 bases of the junction left unmatched. The CDR3 nucleotides read TGCGCCAGCAGTGGTTCGGCTAGCGGGGAGGGGGTTGAGACCCAGTACTTC. Its translation is CASSGSASGEGVETQYF.

At least ten counts were recorded for this clonotype. An end of the junction does not agree with germline; a read error may underlie this. This chain uses TRBV6-6 with TRBJ2-3, with TRBD2 as a possible D gene (6 bases). CDR3 length: 16 residues. Germline V gives CDR1 MNHNY, CDR2 SVGAGI (reference sequence). The CDR3 DNA follows: TGTGCCAGCAGTCACTCGGGTAGCGGTCTCACAGATACGCAGTATTTT. It specifies CASSHSGSGLTDTQYF.

This clonotype appeared many times. The chain links TRBV6-6 to TRBJ2-1, with D perhaps matching TRBD1 or TRBD2 (6 bases each). This CDR3 is 14 amino acids long. Trimming shortened V by 2 bases and J by 8 bases, and 13 bases separated the two germline ends. The germline V gene has CDR1 MNHNY and CDR2 SVGAGI (reference sequence). DNA for the CDR3: TGTGCCAGCAGTTACACAGGGACTGGCGATGAGCAGTTCTTC. The encoded protein is CASSYTGTGDEQFF.

This clonotype was counted ten times or more. The chain employs TRBV5-4 and TRBJ1-3, with D tentatively TRBD1 (6 bases). The CDR3 extends over 14 amino acids. Germline V gene lookup returns CDR1 SGHNT and CDR2 YYREEE (reference sequence). V dropped 5 bases and J dropped 2 bases, with 11 bases sitting between them. The chain's CDR3 is CASRRGGTGNTIYF. DNA for the CDR3: TGTGCCAGCAGACGAGGGGGGACTGGAAACACCATATATTTT.

On this clonotype: Compared with germline, one end of the junction differs, possibly owing to a read error. This chain connects TRBV19 to TRBJ1-3, with TRBD1 matching over 7 bases. The CDR3 extends over 18 amino acids. The V gene's germline CDR1 is LNHDA and CDR2 SQIVND (reference sequence). DNA for the CDR3: TGTGCCAGCTCCCGGCGGGGACAGATAACCAACTCTGGAACCACCACATATTTT. Protein: CASSRRGQITNSGTTTYF. The variable domain in full, with the rest retrieved from reference TRBV19 and TRBJ1-3, is DGGITQSPKYLFRKEGQNVTLSCEQNLNHDAMYWYRQDPGQGLRLIYYSQIVNDFQKGDIAEGYSVSREKKESFPLTVTSAQKNPTAFYLCASSRRGQITNSGTTTYFGEGSWLTVV.

Details on this clonotype: A clone one base away is much larger, so this may be a read error. The rearrangement joins TRBV20-1 to TRBJ2-1; 7 nucleotides align to TRBD2. The CDR3 is 12 residues long. Germline CDR1 DFQATT, CDR2 SNEGSKA (reference sequence). The CDR3 protein is CSGGSIYNEPFF. Here the CDR3 DNA reads TGCAGTGGCGGGAGTATCTACAATGAGCCGTTCTTC.